This TCR beta chain was profiled in a study of shared clonotypes between healthy human individuals. General study results and limits: The low donor count limited represented genetic and exposure-history diversity.

Bulk PBMC genomic DNA spanned ten immunoSEQ deep plates. The protocol was immunoSEQ multiplex PCR, while the TCRdb copy is restricted to in-frame clones and leaves out a portion. The sample has 500,000 to 650,000 clones; around 81% are singletons. Concerning this clone itself: Its antigen is unidentified.

Participating donors were healthy, HIV-negative adults free of recent acute infections or vaccinations. The CDR3 totals 13 residues. Germline CDR1 is MNHNS and CDR2 is SASEGT. The V end lost 6 bases, the J end lost 4 bases, and 13 bases lay between the germline ends. The chain joins TRBV6-1 to TRBJ2-7; a possible D gene is TRBD2 (6 bases). The sample comprised PBMCs. The clonotype was recovered from a woman in her 40s in good health. Some clones in this sample may be carry-over from other donors' samples. CDR3 nucleotide sequence: TGTGCCAGCAGGGGCCCTCTAGCGTACGAGCAGTACTTC. Protein product: CASRGPLAYEQYF.